The 13 T cell receptor beta chains given below trace back to one sample, sequenced in a study of cytomegalovirus exposure and HLA in healthy donors. The study ran its PCR with 60 Vbeta and 13 Jbeta primers. The method was immunoSEQ multiplex PCR; TCRdb's version includes in-frame clones alone and lacks a portion of them. The sample data list about 150,000 clones. Sequencing was carried out using PBMCs. The source is a woman in her 50s in good health and CMV-seronegative.

The chain has TRBV27 and TRBJ1-2; D is ambiguous. The V and J ends lost 5 bases and 5 bases respectively, with 6 bases between them. CDR3 length equals 11 residues. Germline CDR1 reads MNHEY; CDR2 reads SMNVEV (reference sequence). Written as DNA, the CDR3 is TGTGCCAGCAGTGGCAGTTATGGCTACACCTTC. This gives the protein CASSGSYGYTF.

The chain couples TRBV10-3 to TRBJ1-2; the D is unclear. Germline V gives CDR1 ENHRY, CDR2 SYGVKD. Trimming pared 0 bases from V and 4 bases from J, leaving 9 bases between. The CDR3 runs 14 residues. CDR3 loop: CAISESGPFYGYTF. CDR3 nucleotide sequence: TGTGCCATCAGTGAGTCTGGGCCGTTCTATGGCTACACCTTC.

This chain connects TRBV10-3 to TRBJ1-2, with 8 bases identical to TRBD1. After removal of 3 bases from V and 8 bases from J, the junction contained 11 bases not matched to a gene. The germline CDR1 and CDR2 sequences are ENHRY and SYGVKD. CDR3 length: 15 amino acids. CDR3 in DNA: TGTGCCATCAGTGATGATCGTGGACAGGGTGGGGGCTACACCTTC. It translates to CAISDDRGQGGGYTF.

V is TRBV30 and J is TRBJ2-5; maybe TRBD2 (5 bases). The CDR3 runs 17 residues. Germline loops: CDR1 GTSNPN, CDR2 SVGIG (reference sequence). V shed 1 base and J shed 4 bases, with 22 bases lying between them. The CDR3 reads CAWSEPTSRLAVETQYF. Here the CDR3 DNA reads TGTGCCTGGAGTGAACCCACGTCTAGGCTAGCAGTAGAGACCCAGTACTTC.

V and J are TRBV6-6 and TRBJ1-1, with TRBD1 matching over 7 bases. In germline, CDR1 is MNHNY, CDR2 SVGAGI (reference sequence). V lost 2 bases, J lost 4 bases, and 1 base stayed unmatched. The CDR3 is 13 amino acids. The CDR3 DNA reads as TGTGCCAGCAGTTACGCAGGGGGCACTGAAGCTTTCTTT. As protein: CASSYAGGTEAFF.

The chain is built from TRBV5-1 and TRBJ1-1; a weak D match, TRBD1 (5 bases). The germline gives CDR1 SGHRS, CDR2 YFSETQ. There are 16 residues in the CDR3. V was shortened by 0 bases and J by 3 bases, with 15 bases between the two germline ends. The CDR3 here is CASSLAWKGVDTEAFF. The CDR3 DNA follows: TGCGCCAGCAGCTTGGCCTGGAAAGGGGTGGACACTGAAGCTTTCTTT.

The J gene is TRBJ1-1, the V gene TRBV5-1; 9 bases fit TRBD1. From germline, CDR1 is SGHRS and CDR2 YFSETQ. This CDR3 is 16 amino acids long. V lost 4 bases to trimming and J lost 0 bases; unmatched junction nucleotides: 7. CDR3 loop: CASSTGQGSMNTEAFF. CDR3 bases: TGCGCCAGCAGCACGGGACAGGGATCTATGAACACTGAAGCTTTCTTT.

The genes are TRBV19 and TRBJ1-1; perhaps TRBD1 as D (5 bases). The CDR3 is 13 residues long. Germline CDR1 and CDR2: LNHDA and SQIVND (reference sequence). With 10 bases removed from V and 0 bases from J, the gap between germline ends came to 12 bases. This CDR3 reads CATAGLLNTEAFF. DNA of the CDR3: TGTGCCACTGCGGGACTCCTGAACACTGAAGCTTTCTTT.

The V and J genes are TRBV15 and TRBJ1-2, with D possibly being TRBD1 (6 bases). Trimming cost V 3 bases and J 6 bases, with 14 bases left between them. The length of the CDR3 is 14 residues. Germline V gene data show CDR1 as LNHNV and CDR2 as YYDKDF (reference sequence). The DNA of the CDR3 is TGTGCCACCAGCAGTAAAGGGGGAGGGGATGGCTACACCTTC. Protein: CATSSKGGGDGYTF.

The V gene is TRBV2, the J gene TRBJ2-2; 12 bases are shared with TRBD2. The CDR3 totals 16 residues. CDR1 and CDR2 (germline): SNHLY, FYNNEI. Germline trimming cut 5 bases from V and 6 bases from J; bases unmatched to any gene: 7. The CDR3 protein is CASSHRASGRAGELFF. In DNA form, the CDR3 reads TGTGCCAGCAGTCACCGGGCTAGCGGGAGGGCCGGGGAGCTGTTTTTT.

The chain is built from TRBV27 and TRBJ2-1; D perhaps matches TRBD1 (6 bases). The germline V gene has CDR1 MNHEY and CDR2 SMNVEV (reference sequence). V gave up 2 bases and J gave up 9 bases, with 14 bases separating them. The CDR3 totals 14 residues. The CDR3 protein is CASSLRAQGGEQFF. The DNA for the CDR3 is TGTGCCAGCAGTTTAAGGGCACAAGGGGGTGAGCAGTTCTTC.

The V gene is TRBV11-3, the J gene TRBJ2-1; TRBD1 is a possible D gene (5 bases). The ends were cut back, 0 bases at V and 14 bases at J, with 14 bases in the middle. CDR1 and CDR2 from the germline V gene are SGHNT and YENEEA. CDR3 size: 13 residues. The DNA of the CDR3 is TGTGCCAGCAGCTTAGATCCTCTGGGCAGGGAGTTCTTC. Translated, it gives CASSLDPLGREFF.

The V gene is TRBV9, the J gene TRBJ2-3; TRBD2 matches at 9 bases. CDR3 length: 18 amino acids. With V trimmed by 0 bases and J by 2 bases, 10 bases remained unmatched. Germline V lookup: CDR1 SGDLS, CDR2 YYNGEE. DNA of the CDR3: TGTGCCAGCAGCGTAGGGTCAATAGCGGGGGCTCACACAGATACGCAGTATTTT. Translation: CASSVGSIAGAHTDTQYF.